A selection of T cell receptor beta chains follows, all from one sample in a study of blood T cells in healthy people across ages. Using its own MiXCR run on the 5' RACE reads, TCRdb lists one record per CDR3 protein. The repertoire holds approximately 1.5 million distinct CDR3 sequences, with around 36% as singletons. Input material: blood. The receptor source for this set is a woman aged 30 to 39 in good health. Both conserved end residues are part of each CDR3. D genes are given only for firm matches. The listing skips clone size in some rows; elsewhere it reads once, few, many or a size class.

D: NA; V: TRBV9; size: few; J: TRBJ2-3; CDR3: CASSELTGWTDTQYF; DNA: TGTGCCAGCAGCGAGCTTACAGGGTGGACAGATACGCAGTATTTT
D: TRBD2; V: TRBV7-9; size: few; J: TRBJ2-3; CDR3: CGVPAGGPDTQYF; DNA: TGTGGCGTCCCGGCGGGGGGCCCAGATACGCAGTATTTT
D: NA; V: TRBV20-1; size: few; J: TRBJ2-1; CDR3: CSARVGWGLTVHNEQFF; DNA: TGCAGTGCTAGAGTCGGGTGGGGCCTTACCGTCCACAATGAGCAGTTCTTC
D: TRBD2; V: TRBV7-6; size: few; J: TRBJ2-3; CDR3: CASSLALAGAFTDTQYF; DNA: TGTGCCAGCAGCTTGGCTCTAGCGGGGGCCTTCACAGATACGCAGTATTTT
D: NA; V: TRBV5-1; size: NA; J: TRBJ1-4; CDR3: CASSLPTGLNEKLFF; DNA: TGCGCCAGCAGCTTACCTACAGGGTTAAATGAAAAACTGTTTTTT
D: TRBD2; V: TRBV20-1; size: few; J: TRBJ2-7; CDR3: CSANPTSGAFGEQYF; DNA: TGCAGTGCTAACCCGACTAGCGGGGCCTTCGGGGAGCAGTACTTC
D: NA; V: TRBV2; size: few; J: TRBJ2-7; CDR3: CASSEISGQPHEQYF; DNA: TGTGCCAGCAGTGAAATCAGTGGTCAACCCCACGAGCAGTACTTC
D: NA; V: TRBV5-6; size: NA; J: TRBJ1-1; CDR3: CASSLGTPLEGTEAFF; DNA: TGTGCCAGCAGCTTAGGGACCCCTCTCGAGGGCACTGAAGCTTTCTTT
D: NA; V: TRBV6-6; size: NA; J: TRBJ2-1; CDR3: CASSPYSTGGIEQFF; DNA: TGTGCCAGCAGTCCGTATAGTACGGGGGGCATTGAGCAGTTCTTC
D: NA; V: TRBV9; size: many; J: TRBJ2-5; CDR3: CASSVTSPGDQYF; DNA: TGTGCCAGCAGCGTCACTAGCCCAGGGGACCAGTACTTC
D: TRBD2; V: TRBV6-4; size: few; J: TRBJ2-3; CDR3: CASSWASGGALYF; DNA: TGTGCCAGCAGTTGGGCTAGCGGGGGGGCCTTGTATTTT
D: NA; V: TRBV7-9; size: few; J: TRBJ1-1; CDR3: CASSLTTDNTEAFF; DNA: TGTGCCAGCAGCTTAACAACGGATAACACTGAAGCTTTCTTT
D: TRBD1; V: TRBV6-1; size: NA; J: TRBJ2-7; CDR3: CASSDPTGQGIHEQYF; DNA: TGTGCCAGCAGTGACCCTACGGGACAGGGGATCCACGAGCAGTACTTC
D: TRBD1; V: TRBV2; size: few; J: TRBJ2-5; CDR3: CASSEARDRTDQETQYF; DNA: TGTGCCAGCAGTGAAGCTAGGGACAGGACGGACCAAGAGACCCAGTACTTC
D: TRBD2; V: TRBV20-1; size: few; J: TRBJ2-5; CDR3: CSASRASGGSATQYF; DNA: TGCAGTGCTAGCAGGGCTAGCGGGGGGTCGGCGACCCAGTACTTC
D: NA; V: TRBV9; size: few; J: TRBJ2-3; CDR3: CASSAGGLADTQYF; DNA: TGTGCCAGCAGCGCCGGGGGACTCGCCGATACGCAGTATTTT
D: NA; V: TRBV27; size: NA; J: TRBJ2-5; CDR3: CAGSSQGPETQYF; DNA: TGTGCCGGCAGTTCCCAGGGGCCAGAGACCCAGTACTTC
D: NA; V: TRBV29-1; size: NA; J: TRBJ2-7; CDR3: CSVENPNTYEQYF; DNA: TGCAGCGTTGAGAACCCCAATACCTACGAGCAGTACTTC
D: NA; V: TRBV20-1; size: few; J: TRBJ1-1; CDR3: CSAPALVNTEAFF; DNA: TGCAGTGCCCCAGCCCTGGTAAACACTGAAGCTTTCTTT
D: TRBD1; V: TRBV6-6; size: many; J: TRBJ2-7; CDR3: CASSDGGTGGYEQYF; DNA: TGTGCCAGCAGCGATGGGGGGACAGGGGGCTACGAGCAGTACTTC
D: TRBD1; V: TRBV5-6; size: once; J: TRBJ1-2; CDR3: CASSLADRDNYGYTF; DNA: TGTGCCAGCAGCTTGGCGGACAGGGATAACTATGGCTACACCTTC
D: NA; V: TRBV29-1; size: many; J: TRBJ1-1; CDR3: CSHPGGGDTEAFF; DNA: TGCAGCCACCCTGGAGGGGGGGACACTGAAGCTTTCTTT
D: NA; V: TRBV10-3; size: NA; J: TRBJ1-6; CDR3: CAIGAQGKNSPLHF; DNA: TGTGCCATCGGTGCCCAGGGGAAAAATTCACCCCTCCACTTT